The rows below give T cell receptor beta chains drawn from one sample of a study of cytomegalovirus exposure and HLA in healthy donors. Sequencing was performed with immunoSEQ multiplex PCR; in TCRdb, only in-frame clones are kept and a portion is missing. The table shows over 100,000 clones, with over 60% occurring only once. The sample consisted of PBMCs. The receptors were gathered from a man aged 30 to 45 in good health and CMV-seropositive. The CDR3 runs from the conserved cysteine through the conserved F or W. The order of the fields is D gene, clone size, V gene, J gene, CDR3 protein, CDR3 DNA. The D gene is left open where the match is weak. Clone size appears in some rows only: once, few, many, or a class for an expanded clone.

d_gene: -
abundance: -
v_gene: TRBV11-2
j_gene: TRBJ1-3
CDR3aa: CASSTRPGSGNTIYF
CDR3nt: TGTGCCAGCAGCACGAGGCCGGGGTCCGGAAACACCATATATTTT

d_gene: TRBD1
abundance: -
v_gene: TRBV6-1
j_gene: TRBJ2-1
CDR3aa: CASRTGQEQFF
CDR3nt: TGTGCCAGCAGGACAGGGCAGGAGCAGTTCTTC

d_gene: TRBD2
abundance: -
v_gene: TRBV5-4
j_gene: TRBJ2-1
CDR3aa: CASSLEFSSGGGYNEQFF
CDR3nt: TGTGCCAGCAGCTTGGAGTTTTCTAGCGGGGGAGGCTACAATGAGCAGTTCTTC

d_gene: -
abundance: -
v_gene: TRBV28
j_gene: TRBJ2-2
CDR3aa: CASSPGGGELFF
CDR3nt: TGTGCCAGCAGCCCAGGAGGCGGGGAGCTGTTTTTT

d_gene: -
abundance: -
v_gene: TRBV7-9
j_gene: TRBJ2-7
CDR3aa: CASTGPLSHSYEQYF
CDR3nt: TGTGCCAGCACTGGGCCCCTTTCCCACTCCTACGAGCAGTACTTC

d_gene: -
abundance: -
v_gene: TRBV6-5
j_gene: TRBJ1-1
CDR3aa: CASSWAGVGTEAFF
CDR3nt: TGTGCCAGCAGTTGGGCCGGGGTAGGAACTGAAGCTTTCTTT

d_gene: -
abundance: -
v_gene: TRBV7-3
j_gene: TRBJ1-2
CDR3aa: CASSLTGRGGYTF
CDR3nt: TGTGCCAGCAGCTTAACAGGGAGGGGTGGCTACACCTTC

d_gene: -
abundance: -
v_gene: TRBV7-3
j_gene: TRBJ2-5
CDR3aa: CASSLTGGPGETQYF
CDR3nt: TGTGCCAGCAGCTTAACGGGGGGTCCTGGTGAGACCCAGTACTTC

d_gene: -
abundance: few
v_gene: TRBV7-3
j_gene: TRBJ2-3
CDR3aa: CASSLGGRGARTDTQYF
CDR3nt: TGTGCCAGCAGCTTAGGGGGACGGGGGGCACGCACAGATACGCAGTATTTT

d_gene: -
abundance: -
v_gene: TRBV27
j_gene: TRBJ1-2
CDR3aa: CASRPFSVEANYGYTF
CDR3nt: TGTGCCAGCAGGCCCTTCTCCGTAGAAGCTAACTATGGCTACACCTTC

d_gene: -
abundance: -
v_gene: TRBV5-1
j_gene: TRBJ1-1
CDR3aa: CASSSLGGAGTEAFF
CDR3nt: TGCGCCAGCAGCTCGCTAGGCGGCGCCGGCACTGAAGCTTTCTTT

d_gene: -
abundance: many
v_gene: TRBV19
j_gene: TRBJ1-6
CDR3aa: CASTVGRGNNSPLHF
CDR3nt: TGTGCCAGTACCGTCGGGAGGGGTAATAATTCACCCCTCCACTTT

d_gene: TRBD1
abundance: -
v_gene: TRBV6-5
j_gene: TRBJ1-2
CDR3aa: CASHDSTGVRGYTF
CDR3nt: TGTGCCAGCCACGATAGTACAGGGGTTCGTGGCTACACCTTC

d_gene: TRBD2
abundance: -
v_gene: TRBV28
j_gene: TRBJ2-1
CDR3aa: CASSPPRGGAYNEQFF
CDR3nt: TGTGCCAGCAGTCCTCCCCGCGGGGGGGCCTACAATGAGCAGTTCTTC

d_gene: TRBD2
abundance: once
v_gene: TRBV14
j_gene: TRBJ2-1
CDR3aa: CASSQLAGGPYNEQFF
CDR3nt: TGTGCCAGCAGCCAACTAGCGGGGGGGCCCTACAATGAGCAGTTCTTC

d_gene: -
abundance: -
v_gene: TRBV28
j_gene: TRBJ1-5
CDR3aa: CASLRSNQPQHF
CDR3nt: TGTGCCAGCCTTCGTAGCAATCAGCCCCAGCATTTT

d_gene: -
abundance: -
v_gene: TRBV7-9
j_gene: TRBJ1-1
CDR3aa: CSSSLRGTEAFF
CDR3nt: TGTTCCAGCAGCTTAAGGGGCACTGAAGCTTTCTTT

d_gene: -
abundance: -
v_gene: TRBV29-1
j_gene: TRBJ2-3
CDR3aa: CSVDISPDTQYF
CDR3nt: TGCAGCGTGGACATATCACCGGATACGCAGTATTTT

d_gene: -
abundance: -
v_gene: TRBV7-9
j_gene: TRBJ2-1
CDR3aa: CASIQGGPSYNEQFF
CDR3nt: TGTGCCAGCATCCAGGGGGGTCCCTCCTACAATGAGCAGTTCTTC

d_gene: -
abundance: -
v_gene: TRBV5-1
j_gene: TRBJ2-2
CDR3aa: CASSLDRADTGELFF
CDR3nt: TGCGCCAGCAGCTTGGACAGGGCCGACACCGGGGAGCTGTTTTTT

d_gene: TRBD2
abundance: -
v_gene: TRBV10-2
j_gene: TRBJ2-3
CDR3aa: CASSDFLAGGSTDTQYF
CDR3nt: TGCGCCAGCAGTGACTTCCTAGCGGGGGGTTCCACAGATACGCAGTATTTT

d_gene: -
abundance: -
v_gene: TRBV19
j_gene: TRBJ1-5
CDR3aa: CASNPGGNQPQHF
CDR3nt: TGTGCCAGTAACCCGGGAGGAAATCAGCCCCAGCATTTT

d_gene: TRBD1
abundance: -
v_gene: TRBV5-4
j_gene: TRBJ2-2
CDR3aa: CASSLVGQGFQELFF
CDR3nt: TGTGCCAGCAGCCTGGTGGGACAGGGATTTCAAGAGCTGTTTTTT

d_gene: TRBD1
abundance: -
v_gene: TRBV5-4
j_gene: TRBJ2-7
CDR3aa: CASSKPGTGDYEQYF
CDR3nt: TGTGCCAGCAGCAAGCCCGGGACAGGGGACTACGAGCAGTACTTC

d_gene: -
abundance: -
v_gene: TRBV6-5
j_gene: TRBJ1-2
CDR3aa: CASRTDLGKGYTF
CDR3nt: TGTGCCAGCAGAACGGATCTCGGGAAGGGCTACACCTTC

d_gene: TRBD1
abundance: -
v_gene: TRBV13
j_gene: TRBJ2-2
CDR3aa: CASSYHRGGELFF
CDR3nt: TGTGCCAGCAGCTACCACAGGGGCGGGGAGCTGTTTTTT

d_gene: -
abundance: -
v_gene: TRBV7-9
j_gene: TRBJ1-1
CDR3aa: CASSLGGTLNTEAFF
CDR3nt: TGTGCCAGCAGCTTAGGAGGGACATTGAACACTGAAGCTTTCTTT

d_gene: TRBD1
abundance: -
v_gene: TRBV15
j_gene: TRBJ2-7
CDR3aa: CATSRGSGTGGHEQYF
CDR3nt: TGTGCCACCAGCAGAGGTTCCGGGACAGGGGGGCACGAGCAGTACTTC

d_gene: -
abundance: once
v_gene: TRBV2
j_gene: TRBJ2-1
CDR3aa: CASSDGTQYNEQFF
CDR3nt: TGTGCCAGCAGTGACGGGACACAGTACAATGAGCAGTTCTTC

d_gene: TRBD1
abundance: few
v_gene: TRBV5-6
j_gene: TRBJ1-6
CDR3aa: CASSPGTGGSNSPLPF
CDR3nt: TGTGCCAGCAGCCCCGGGACAGGGGGTTCTAATTCACCCCTCCCCTTT

d_gene: TRBD2
abundance: -
v_gene: TRBV5-6
j_gene: TRBJ2-2
CDR3aa: CASSLAGLATGELFF
CDR3nt: TGTGCCAGCAGCTTGGCGGGACTAGCAACCGGGGAGCTGTTTTTT

d_gene: -
abundance: -
v_gene: TRBV29-1
j_gene: TRBJ1-2
CDR3aa: CSVKESRESLGYGYTF
CDR3nt: TGCAGCGTTAAGGAAAGCAGGGAATCTCTGGGCTATGGCTACACCTTC

d_gene: TRBD1
abundance: -
v_gene: TRBV6-1
j_gene: TRBJ1-1
CDR3aa: CASSSTRTGGTEAFF
CDR3nt: TGTGCCAGCAGTTCCACGCGGACAGGGGGCACTGAAGCTTTCTTT

d_gene: -
abundance: -
v_gene: TRBV4-1
j_gene: TRBJ1-3
CDR3aa: CASSPYGSRGGNTIYF
CDR3nt: TGCGCCAGCAGCCCCTACGGGTCTAGGGGGGGAAACACCATATATTTT

d_gene: -
abundance: -
v_gene: TRBV27
j_gene: TRBJ2-7
CDR3aa: CARDLREESSYEQYF
CDR3nt: TGTGCCAGGGATCTCAGGGAGGAGAGCTCCTACGAGCAGTACTTC

d_gene: TRBD1
abundance: once
v_gene: TRBV9
j_gene: TRBJ1-1
CDR3aa: CASSVAGQGNTEAFF
CDR3nt: TGTGCCAGCAGCGTAGCGGGACAGGGAAACACTGAAGCTTTCTTT

d_gene: -
abundance: -
v_gene: TRBV9
j_gene: TRBJ1-1
CDR3aa: CASSVGAMNTEAFF
CDR3nt: TGTGCCAGCAGCGTCGGAGCAATGAACACTGAAGCTTTCTTT

d_gene: TRBD1
abundance: once
v_gene: TRBV10-3
j_gene: TRBJ1-5
CDR3aa: CAIKTGTGNQPQHF
CDR3nt: TGTGCCATCAAGACCGGGACAGGGAATCAGCCCCAGCATTTT

d_gene: -
abundance: -
v_gene: TRBV5-1
j_gene: TRBJ1-3
CDR3aa: CASSFYSGNTIYF
CDR3nt: TGCGCCAGCAGCTTTTACTCTGGAAACACCATATATTTT

d_gene: TRBD2
abundance: few
v_gene: TRBV7-9
j_gene: TRBJ2-7
CDR3aa: CASSLVGLAGNEQYF
CDR3nt: TGTGCCAGCAGCTTAGTCGGACTAGCGGGGAACGAGCAGTACTTC

d_gene: -
abundance: -
v_gene: TRBV5-1
j_gene: TRBJ2-3
CDR3aa: CASSLRQRDLKDTQYF
CDR3nt: TGCGCCAGCAGCTTGCGTCAGCGAGACCTAAAAGATACGCAGTATTTT